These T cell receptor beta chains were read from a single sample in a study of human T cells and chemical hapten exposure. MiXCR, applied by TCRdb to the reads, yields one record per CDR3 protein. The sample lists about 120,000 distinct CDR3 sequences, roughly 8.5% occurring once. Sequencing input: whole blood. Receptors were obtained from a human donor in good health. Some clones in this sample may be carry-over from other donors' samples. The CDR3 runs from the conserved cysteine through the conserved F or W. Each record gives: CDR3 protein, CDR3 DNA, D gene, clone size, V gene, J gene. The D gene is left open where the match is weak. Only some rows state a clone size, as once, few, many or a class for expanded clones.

CDR3aa: CASRPQGWTEAFF
CDR3nt: TGTGCCAGCAGACCACAGGGATGGACTGAAGCTTTCTTT
d_gene: -
abundance: many
v_gene: TRBV27
j_gene: TRBJ1-1

CDR3aa: CASSVVPGNSPLHF
CDR3nt: TGTGCCAGCAGCGTAGTTCCTGGAAATTCACCCCTCCACTTT
d_gene: -
abundance: many
v_gene: TRBV9
j_gene: TRBJ1-6

CDR3aa: CASSAPGTFNEKLFF
CDR3nt: TGTGCCAGCAGTGCCCCCGGGACGTTCAATGAAAAACTGTTTTTT
d_gene: -
abundance: many
v_gene: TRBV12-3/TRBV12-4
j_gene: TRBJ1-4

CDR3aa: CASSPNPVDKASYEQYF
CDR3nt: TGTGCCAGCAGTCCAAACCCCGTCGACAAGGCCTCCTACGAGCAGTACTTC
d_gene: -
abundance: few
v_gene: TRBV12-3/TRBV12-4
j_gene: TRBJ2-7

CDR3aa: CASSLDLSQRGTYEQYF
CDR3nt: TGTGCCAGCAGCTTAGATCTGTCCCAGCGGGGGACCTACGAGCAGTACTTC
d_gene: TRBD2
abundance: few
v_gene: TRBV11-2
j_gene: TRBJ2-7

CDR3aa: CAGRGTGARQPQHF
CDR3nt: TGTGCCGGACGGGGAACAGGGGCGAGGCAGCCCCAGCATTTT
d_gene: TRBD1
abundance: many
v_gene: TRBV2
j_gene: TRBJ1-5

CDR3aa: CASSLIGQETQYF
CDR3nt: TGCGCCAGCAGCTTAATAGGTCAAGAGACCCAGTACTTC
d_gene: -
abundance: -
v_gene: TRBV5-1
j_gene: TRBJ2-5

CDR3aa: CSASLPRGMNTEAFF
CDR3nt: TGCAGTGCTAGTCTACCAAGGGGGATGAACACTGAAGCTTTCTTT
d_gene: -
abundance: -
v_gene: TRBV20-1
j_gene: TRBJ1-1

CDR3aa: CASSLARQASNQPQHF
CDR3nt: TGTGCCAGCAGCTTAGCACGACAGGCTTCTAATCAGCCCCAGCATTTT
d_gene: -
abundance: many
v_gene: TRBV7-8
j_gene: TRBJ1-5

CDR3aa: CASSPLRYSNQPQHF
CDR3nt: TGTGCCAGCAGCCCTCTGCGATATAGCAATCAGCCCCAGCATTTT
d_gene: -
abundance: -
v_gene: TRBV7-9
j_gene: TRBJ1-5

CDR3aa: CASGTGGIYEQYF
CDR3nt: TGTGCCAGTGGGACAGGGGGTATCTACGAGCAGTACTTC
d_gene: TRBD1
abundance: few
v_gene: TRBV19
j_gene: TRBJ2-7

CDR3aa: CASSAGTYEQYF
CDR3nt: TGTGCCAGCAGTGCCGGCACCTACGAGCAGTACTTC
d_gene: -
abundance: -
v_gene: TRBV2
j_gene: TRBJ2-7

CDR3aa: CSARGTGEKLFF
CDR3nt: TGCAGTGCTAGAGGAACAGGGGAAAAACTGTTTTTT
d_gene: -
abundance: -
v_gene: TRBV20-1
j_gene: TRBJ1-4

CDR3aa: CASSEEAQGKYLYEQYF
CDR3nt: TGTGCCAGCAGTGAAGAAGCCCAGGGGAAGTACTTGTACGAGCAGTACTTC
d_gene: -
abundance: -
v_gene: TRBV6-1
j_gene: TRBJ2-7

CDR3aa: CSVVKGDTEAFF
CDR3nt: TGCAGCGTTGTTAAGGGGGACACTGAAGCTTTCTTT
d_gene: -
abundance: many
v_gene: TRBV29-1
j_gene: TRBJ1-1

CDR3aa: CASSFPGGETQYF
CDR3nt: TGCGCCAGCAGCTTTCCAGGTGGAGAGACCCAGTACTTC
d_gene: -
abundance: -
v_gene: TRBV5-1
j_gene: TRBJ2-5

CDR3aa: CASSEEGRAQETQYF
CDR3nt: TGTGCCAGCAGTGAAGAGGGGAGGGCCCAAGAGACCCAGTACTTC
d_gene: TRBD2
abundance: many
v_gene: TRBV6-1
j_gene: TRBJ2-5

CDR3aa: CSASSPSGIDSNEQFF
CDR3nt: TGCAGTGCTAGTTCTCCTAGCGGGATCGACAGCAATGAGCAGTTCTTC
d_gene: TRBD2
abundance: few
v_gene: TRBV20-1
j_gene: TRBJ2-1

CDR3aa: CASSLAGAQRGQPQHF
CDR3nt: TGTGCCAGCAGCTTAGCTGGGGCGCAAAGGGGTCAGCCCCAGCATTTT
d_gene: -
abundance: many
v_gene: TRBV7-8
j_gene: TRBJ1-5

CDR3aa: CASSPRGGDSYEQYF
CDR3nt: TGTGCCAGCAGTCCCAGGGGCGGAGATTCCTACGAGCAGTACTTC
d_gene: -
abundance: few
v_gene: TRBV6-6
j_gene: TRBJ2-7

CDR3aa: CASSLLPRGDTQYF
CDR3nt: TGTGCCAGCAGTTTATTACCCAGGGGAGATACGCAGTATTTT
d_gene: -
abundance: -
v_gene: TRBV27
j_gene: TRBJ2-3

CDR3aa: CSARDQPTDTQYF
CDR3nt: TGCAGTGCTAGAGATCAGCCCACAGATACGCAGTATTTT
d_gene: -
abundance: -
v_gene: TRBV20-1
j_gene: TRBJ2-3

CDR3aa: CASSYSGSGTDTQYF
CDR3nt: TGTGCCAGCAGCTACAGCGGGAGCGGCACAGATACGCAGTATTTT
d_gene: TRBD2
abundance: many
v_gene: TRBV7-2
j_gene: TRBJ2-3

CDR3aa: CASSQAGQGSTEAFF
CDR3nt: TGCGCCAGCAGCCAGGCCGGACAGGGGTCCACTGAAGCTTTCTTT
d_gene: TRBD1
abundance: -
v_gene: TRBV4-1
j_gene: TRBJ1-1

CDR3aa: CASSSTRKEDEQFF
CDR3nt: TGTGCCAGCAGTTCGACTAGAAAAGAGGATGAGCAGTTCTTC
d_gene: -
abundance: few
v_gene: TRBV6-6
j_gene: TRBJ2-1

CDR3aa: CASFREGINEQFF
CDR3nt: TGTGCCAGCTTCCGGGAGGGAATTAATGAGCAGTTCTTC
d_gene: TRBD2
abundance: few
v_gene: TRBV6-2/TRBV6-3
j_gene: TRBJ2-1

CDR3aa: CASSYSTGDNEQFF
CDR3nt: TGTGCCAGCAGTTACTCCACAGGGGACAATGAGCAGTTCTTC
d_gene: TRBD1
abundance: few
v_gene: TRBV6-5
j_gene: TRBJ2-1

CDR3aa: CASSPRTGSNYGYTF
CDR3nt: TGTGCCAGCAGCCCGAGAACCGGGAGTAACTATGGCTACACCTTC
d_gene: -
abundance: many
v_gene: TRBV9
j_gene: TRBJ1-2

CDR3aa: CASSPRPVSSYNEQFF
CDR3nt: TGTGCCAGCAGTCCTCGGCCGGTGAGCTCCTACAATGAGCAGTTCTTC
d_gene: -
abundance: few
v_gene: TRBV3-1
j_gene: TRBJ2-1

CDR3aa: CASGGGFFSNTGELFF
CDR3nt: TGTGCCAGTGGTGGGGGCTTCTTCTCGAACACCGGGGAGCTGTTTTTT
d_gene: -
abundance: few
v_gene: TRBV5-4
j_gene: TRBJ2-2

CDR3aa: CASSPRDRGWGGYTF
CDR3nt: TGTGCCAGCAGTCCCCGGGACAGGGGATGGGGTGGCTACACCTTC
d_gene: TRBD1
abundance: many
v_gene: TRBV27
j_gene: TRBJ1-2

CDR3aa: CASSLNFASYVNEQYF
CDR3nt: TGTGCCAGCAGCTTAAATTTCGCCTCCTATGTCAACGAGCAGTACTTC
d_gene: -
abundance: -
v_gene: TRBV7-8
j_gene: TRBJ2-7

CDR3aa: CASSDGRKVQPQHF
CDR3nt: TGTGCCAGCAGTGACGGGAGGAAAGTTCAGCCCCAGCATTTT
d_gene: -
abundance: many
v_gene: TRBV2
j_gene: TRBJ1-5

CDR3aa: CASRAWSGGASGDTQYF
CDR3nt: TGTGCCAGCAGGGCCTGGAGCGGGGGGGCCTCAGGAGATACGCAGTATTTT
d_gene: TRBD2
abundance: -
v_gene: TRBV12-3/TRBV12-4
j_gene: TRBJ2-3

CDR3aa: CASSFRGHNQPQHF
CDR3nt: TGTGCCAGCAGTTTCCGTGGACACAATCAGCCCCAGCATTTT
d_gene: -
abundance: few
v_gene: TRBV27
j_gene: TRBJ1-5

CDR3aa: CSVGQRASYEQYF
CDR3nt: TGCAGCGTTGGGCAGCGGGCCTCCTACGAGCAGTACTTC
d_gene: -
abundance: few
v_gene: TRBV29-1
j_gene: TRBJ2-7

CDR3aa: CASRGQGDRETQYF
CDR3nt: TGTGCCAGCAGAGGACAGGGGGATAGGGAGACCCAGTACTTC
d_gene: TRBD1
abundance: many
v_gene: TRBV6-6
j_gene: TRBJ2-5

CDR3aa: CASSAPDRVREQPQHF
CDR3nt: TGTGCCAGCAGTGCCCCGGACAGGGTAAGGGAGCAGCCCCAGCATTTT
d_gene: TRBD1
abundance: many
v_gene: TRBV12-3/TRBV12-4
j_gene: TRBJ1-5

CDR3aa: CASSSGTYYNEQFF
CDR3nt: TGTGCCAGCAGCTCCGGGACTTATTACAATGAGCAGTTCTTC
d_gene: -
abundance: -
v_gene: TRBV11-2
j_gene: TRBJ2-1

CDR3aa: CASSPATGNTIYF
CDR3nt: TGTGCCAGCTCTCCGGCGACTGGAAACACCATATATTTT
d_gene: -
abundance: few
v_gene: TRBV28
j_gene: TRBJ1-3

CDR3aa: CASSVEQTGAYGYTF
CDR3nt: TGTGCCAGCAGCGTAGAACAGACAGGGGCCTATGGCTACACCTTC
d_gene: TRBD1
abundance: -
v_gene: TRBV9
j_gene: TRBJ1-2

CDR3aa: CASRPGLAGRETQYF
CDR3nt: TGTGCCAGCAGACCCGGACTAGCAGGGCGAGAGACCCAGTACTTC
d_gene: TRBD2
abundance: -
v_gene: TRBV28
j_gene: TRBJ2-5

CDR3aa: CASGSGTVQETQYF
CDR3nt: TGTGCTAGTGGTTCCGGGACAGTTCAAGAGACCCAGTACTTC
d_gene: TRBD1
abundance: few
v_gene: TRBV12-5
j_gene: TRBJ2-5

CDR3aa: CASSYSMTGPNSPLHF
CDR3nt: TGTGCCAGCAGTTACTCCATGACAGGCCCTAATTCACCCCTCCACTTT
d_gene: -
abundance: few
v_gene: TRBV6-5
j_gene: TRBJ1-6

CDR3aa: CASTRGLAGAQETQYF
CDR3nt: TGCGCCAGTACCCGTGGACTAGCGGGGGCTCAAGAGACCCAGTACTTC
d_gene: TRBD2
abundance: few
v_gene: TRBV5-1
j_gene: TRBJ2-5

CDR3aa: CSVEGVAGANEQFF
CDR3nt: TGCAGCGTTGAGGGTGTAGCGGGAGCGAATGAGCAGTTCTTC
d_gene: TRBD2
abundance: -
v_gene: TRBV29-1
j_gene: TRBJ2-1

CDR3aa: CASSILANNEQFF
CDR3nt: TGTGCCAGTAGTATACTAGCTAACAATGAGCAGTTCTTC
d_gene: -
abundance: -
v_gene: TRBV19
j_gene: TRBJ2-1